One sample yielded the 16 T cell receptor beta chains listed below, sequenced in a study of T cell responses to AZD1222 COVID-19 vaccine. This table comes from immunoSEQ multiplex PCR, and its TCRdb copy is limited to in-frame clones, with some not included. In the table there are over 150,000 clones, less than 90% of which are singletons. The source material was peripheral blood, sampled on day 0 of MenACWY control vaccination. The source is an adult in good health.

The V gene is TRBV28, the J gene TRBJ2-3, with D tentatively TRBD1 (6 bases). V was shortened by 1 base and J by 2 bases, with 13 bases between the two germline ends. CDR3 length: 16 residues. CDR1 and CDR2 from the germline V gene are MDHEN and SYDVKM. The CDR3 is CASSLSGQGNTDTQYF. CDR3 coding DNA: TGTGCCAGCAGTTTATCAGGCCAGGGGAACACAGATACGCAGTATTTT. The entire variable domain, with the rest obtained from reference TRBV28 and TRBJ2-3, is as follows: DVKVTQSSRYLVKRTGEKVFLECVQDMDHENMFWYRQDPGLGLRLIYFSYDVKMKEKGDIPEGYSVSREKKERFSLILESASTNQTSMYLCASSLSGQGNTDTQYFGPGTRLTVL.

The V gene is TRBV10-1, the J gene TRBJ1-5; no firm D call. The CDR3 consists of 13 residues. Germline V gives CDR1 WNHNN, CDR2 SYGVQD (reference sequence). V lost 4 bases, J lost 1 base, and 5 bases lay in between. The CDR3 here is CASSANSNQPQHF. The CDR3 DNA sequence: TGCGCCAGCAGTGCGAACAGCAATCAGCCCCAGCATTTT.

The CDR3 DNA follows: TGCAGTGCTTCGGACCGCTACGAGCAGTACTTC. Its translation: CSASDRYEQYF. The chain joins TRBV20-1 to TRBJ2-7; D remains ambiguous. Germline CDR1 is DFQATT and CDR2 is SNEGSKA (reference sequence). This CDR3 region has 11 residues. The V end lost 5 bases, the J end lost 3 bases, and 8 bases lay between the germline ends.

The rearrangement joins TRBV28 to TRBJ1-5; 8 bases line up with TRBD1. This CDR3 has 15 residues. In germline, CDR1 is MDHEN, CDR2 SYDVKM. The J segment lost 6 bases and the V segment lost 6 bases, leaving 10 bases of the junction unmatched. DNA of the CDR3: TGTGCCAGCAGCCCGATGGACAGGGTATCTCAGCCCCAGCATTTT. Translated, it gives CASSPMDRVSQPQHF.

The chain carries TRBV2 and TRBJ2-6; D is unclear. V lost 8 bases and J 5 bases, leaving 10 bases between the germline ends. CDR1 is SNHLY, CDR2 FYNNEI, per germline. The CDR3 covers 13 residues. The CDR3 region has the DNA TGTGCCAGCGTCCGCGAAAGGGCCAACGTCCTGACTTTC. Amino acids: CASVRERANVLTF.

This clone showed up just a few times. The rearrangement links TRBV20-1 to TRBJ1-2; D uncertain. Trimming cost V 1 base and J 6 bases, with 6 bases left between them. The CDR3 loop spans 11 amino acids. Germline values: CDR1 DFQATT, CDR2 SNEGSKA (reference sequence). The CDR3 loop reads CSARADHGYTF. The CDR3 nucleotides read TGCAGTGCTAGAGCCGACCATGGCTACACCTTC.

The CDR3 loop is CASSWDRDPLYEQYF. The CDR3 DNA reads as TGTGCCAGCAGTTGGGACCGAGACCCCCTCTACGAGCAGTACTTC. The chain is built from TRBV7-8 and TRBJ2-7; D is tentatively TRBD1 or TRBD2 (5 bases each). CDR3 length: 15 amino acids. The V end lost 6 bases, the J end lost 3 bases, and 18 bases lay between the germline ends. The germline V gene encodes CDR1 SGHVS and CDR2 FQNEAQ. Together with reference TRBV7-8 and TRBJ2-7, the CDR3 gives the full variable domain: GAGVSQSPRYKVAKRGQDVALRCDPISGHVSLFWYQQALGQGPEFLTYFQNEAQLDKSGLPSDRFFAERPEGSVSTLKIQRTQQEDSAVYLCASSWDRDPLYEQYFGPGTRLTVT.

The chain is built from TRBV7-2 and TRBJ2-5, with unresolved D. Per germline, CDR1 SGHTA and CDR2 FQGNSA. Trimming took off 5 bases at V and 9 bases at J, with 13 bases between the two ends. The CDR3 has 12 amino acids. The CDR3, as DNA: TGTGCCAGCAGCCCGGATACGGCGGCCCAGTACTTC. Translation: CASSPDTAAQYF.

V gene TRBV18 combines with J gene TRBJ2-1; 14 nucleotides align to TRBD2. Per germline, CDR1 KGHSH and CDR2 LQKENI. J gave up 9 bases and V 3 bases, and 4 bases lay outside the gene matches. This CDR3 has 15 residues. The chain's CDR3 is CASSPNGLAGGEQFF. CDR3 DNA: TGTGCCAGCTCACCGAATGGACTAGCGGGAGGTGAGCAGTTCTTC.

The chain joins TRBV4-3 to TRBJ1-2, with a weak D call TRBD1 (5 bases). Germline CDR1 and CDR2: LGHNA and YSLEER. With 0 bases removed from V and 2 bases from J, the gap between germline ends came to 19 bases. The CDR3 is 18 residues long. CDR3 nucleotide sequence: TGCGCCAGCAGCCAAGACCACGCCTCGGACAACATAAACTATGGCTACACCTTC. Its protein product is CASSQDHASDNINYGYTF.

This chain connects TRBV11-2 to TRBJ2-7, with 16 nucleotides matching TRBD2. With 1 base clipped from V and 4 bases from J, the junction kept 4 bases outside the gene matches. Looked up from germline, CDR1 is SGHAT and CDR2 is FQNNGV. The CDR3 is 17 amino acids. The CDR3 DNA reads TGTGCCAGCAGCTTAGGGGGGACTAGCGGGAGGGTATACGAGCAGTACTTC. Amino acids: CASSLGGTSGRVYEQYF.

The chain employs TRBV18 and TRBJ1-4; the D is unclear. Germline V gene sequence: CDR1 KGHSH, CDR2 LQKENI. The CDR3 has 15 residues. The V and J ends lost 0 bases and 4 bases respectively, with 9 bases between them. The CDR3 region has the DNA TGTGCCAGCTCACCACCCTCACTGATTAATGAAAAACTGTTTTTT. Protein: CASSPPSLINEKLFF.

The V and J genes are TRBV12-3 or TRBV12-4 and TRBJ2-5; D unresolved. Deletions cut 3 bases from V and 7 bases from J, with 6 bases between. The CDR3 has 11 residues. This chain's CDR3 is CASSFTMTQYF. The CDR3 DNA sequence: TGTGCCAGCAGTTTCACGATGACCCAGTACTTC.

The chain links TRBV19 to TRBJ1-6; a possible D gene is TRBD1 (6 bases). V lost 2 bases to trimming and J lost 11 bases, with 19 bases between them. CDR3 length equals 16 residues. Per germline, CDR1 LNHDA and CDR2 SQIVND (reference sequence). Here the CDR3 reads CASSIKTGLPGTPLHF. CDR3 sequence (DNA): TGTGCCAGTAGTATAAAGACAGGCCTCCCTGGGACACCCCTCCACTTT. The variable domain in full, completed from reference TRBV19 and TRBJ1-6, reads DGGITQSPKYLFRKEGQNVTLSCEQNLNHDAMYWYRQDPGQGLRLIYYSQIVNDFQKGDIAEGYSVSREKKESFPLTVTSAQKNPTAFYLCASSIKTGLPGTPLHFGNGTRLTVT.

CDR3 sequence reads: CASSFLPGGQETQYF. As DNA, the CDR3 is TGTGCCAGCAGCTTTCTCCCAGGGGGCCAAGAGACCCAGTACTTC. The chain employs TRBV7-9 and TRBJ2-5, with 7 bases identical to TRBD1. CDR1 and CDR2 from the germline V gene are SEHNR and FQNEAQ (reference sequence). There are 15 residues in the CDR3. Trimming removed 3 bases from V and 1 base from J; junction bases left unmatched: 5.

The J gene is TRBJ2-1, the V gene TRBV3-1 (or the pseudogene TRBV3-2); weak D call: TRBD2 (6 bases). The CDR3 has 13 amino acids. The V gene's germline CDR1 is LGHDT and CDR2 YNNKEL (reference sequence). V was cut by 4 bases and J by 8 bases, with 12 bases left in between. The CDR3 region has the DNA TGTGCCAGCAGCCGATCACTAGCCGATGAGCAGTTCTTC. It yields the protein CASSRSLADEQFF.